The clone carrying this T cell receptor beta chain was observed a handful of times. What it recognizes is unknown. CMV status came from CD4+ T cell IFNgamma after overnight CMV lysate stimulation of fresh PBMCs. An equimolar mix of two oligonucleotides served as the beta constant-region primer for TRBC1 and TRBC2. Ligated cDNA was amplified by four rounds of PCR with nested alpha and beta constant-region primers and SP2. The cDNA 3' end received a ligated single-stranded oligonucleotide carrying the SP2 primer and a 12-nucleotide UMI. MiXCR was run by TCRdb on the UMI-ligation and nested PCR reads, yielding one entry per CDR3 protein. The table has around 140,000 distinct CDR3 sequences, 15% to 25% seen once. This entry comes from a study of naive and memory T cell subsets. Study results and caveats: In naive cells, over 85% of TCR sequences were seen only once. Especially in CD8 cells, naive repertoires contained a few larger clonotypes, possibly CD45RA-re-expressing memory cells.

Trimming removed 4 bases from V and 6 bases from J, with 3 bases in between. This CDR3 region has 11 residues. Germline-derived CDR1 and CDR2 are MNHEY and SVGEGT. Sequencing was performed on naive CD8+ T cells from blood. This sequence was found in a human donor in good health. V gene TRBV6-2 or TRBV6-3 combines with J gene TRBJ2-2; D ambiguous. Written as DNA, the CDR3 is TGTGCCAGCAGTTCCTCCGGGGAGCTGTTTTTT. Protein sequence: CASSSSGELFF.